Sequencing of this TCR beta chain was carried out in a study of blood T cell repertoires in COVID-19 (dated by TCRdb to 2019 to 2021). Notes on the research overall: Collaborator samples came from the United States, Italy and Spain and covered acute and convalescent phases of COVID-19. The material from the prospective study consisted of cDNA or gDNA derived from T cells, B-cell-depleted T cells, or PBMCs. Deeply sampled blood TCRbeta repertoires from subjects exposed to, actively infected with, or recovered from COVID-19 were included in the dataset. The repertoires were released in a freely available public database intended as a resource for research on the immune response to SARS-CoV-2. Samples were obtained from the ongoing ImmuneRACE study (first 160 participants) and from over 1,000 subjects provided by 6 global collaborators. A de-identified subject ID, COVID-19 status, age in years and sex were almost always included in the sample metadata. HLA class I and class II types, where available, came from metadata supplied by the sample provider rather than from assay-based typing.

Results and caveats for the whole study, not just this receptor: The quantity of clinical and demographic metadata differed by source and by participant and was supplied without curation.

Reading from cysteine to phenylalanine, the CDR3 counts 14 amino acids. Here the CDR3 DNA is all that survives: 42 bases in frame from base 1. CDR1 and CDR2 (SGHVS, FNYEAQ) derive from the germline V gene. The germline V and J ends show losses of 4 bases and 1 base respectively, and no gene match explains 3 bases of the junction. A word on this clone: Its antigen target is currently unknown. No quality values exist for individual bases; no much larger clone is one base distant.

TCRbeta CDR3 regions were amplified from genomic DNA using the immunoSEQ Assay, a bias-controlled multiplex PCR. The published analysis was carried out like this. The number of nucleated cells in each sample was estimated from the amplification of reference gene primers within the assay. Sequence reads were collapsed and filtered to measure the absolute abundance of every unique TCRbeta CDR3 rearrangement. Productive Simpson clonality was computed per sample as the square root of Simpson's diversity index over productive rearrangements. TCRdb provides this immuneACCESS table in a form limited to in-frame rearrangements. Some clones are lacking; in checked studies, under half of them reflect an unresolved V gene, and why the rest are absent is not known. The V and J calls and clone size are taken from that table; D and trimming were inferred from the DNA. The sample data list 280,000 or so clones, and roughly 90% of these were observed just once. The biggest ten clones account for under 15% of the sample.

Collaborating institutions collected whole blood in K2EDTA tubes following their own protocols. For TCRbeta analysis, collaborator samples were shipped as frozen whole blood, as isolated PBMCs, or as DNA extracted from either sample type. Here the chain combines TRBV7-6 and TRBJ2-5; 7 of the junction bases match TRBD1. Material: peripheral blood. This clonotype was obtained from a woman in her sixties with acute or convalescent COVID-19. The nucleotide sequence reads TGTGCCAGCAGCTGGGGGACAGCCCAAGAGACCCAGTACTTC. Its protein is CASSWGTAQETQYF.